The clone carrying this T cell receptor beta chain rates as medium-sized (0.01 to 0.1%). Its antigen is unknown. This CDR3 is built from 14 residues. Deletions cut 6 bases from V and 2 bases from J, with 14 bases between. From germline, CDR1 is DFQATT and CDR2 SNEGSKA (reference sequence). Multiplex PCR employing 32 V and 13 J primers generated amplicons of the TCR beta CDR3. TCRdb analysed the multiplex PCR reads with MiXCR anew, one entry per CDR3 protein. The table has about 2,900 distinct CDR3 sequences, 20% to 25% seen once. With around 550 ng used per sample, the template was genomic DNA from bulk tumor. Widely spaced biopsies, several per primary tumor, were obtained at surgery. The study enrolled patients with untreated, newly diagnosed non-small cell lung cancer who underwent curative surgery. It was newly diagnosed non-small cell lung cancer patients having surgery with curative intent who served as donors.

The source of the sample is a study of immune heterogeneity within non-small cell lung tumors. Study background: The composition of the tumors was several squamous cell carcinomas, under twelve non-squamous carcinomas and 1 not otherwise specified.

Notes on the study in general: High-frequency T-cell receptor beta clonotypes were largely distinct between individual patients. Recurrence of the same dominant CDR3 beta clonotypes was seen across tumor sites within a patient, and site-unique high-frequency clones were present alongside them.

The sequence was collected from a man in his 60s with non-small cell lung cancer. The chain recombines TRBV20-1 with TRBJ2-1; the D is unclear. Source material: lung tumor tissue. CDR3 in amino acids: CSAPSAATYNEQFF. For the CDR3, the DNA is TGCAGTGCCCCATCAGCTGCGACCTACAATGAGCAGTTCTTC.